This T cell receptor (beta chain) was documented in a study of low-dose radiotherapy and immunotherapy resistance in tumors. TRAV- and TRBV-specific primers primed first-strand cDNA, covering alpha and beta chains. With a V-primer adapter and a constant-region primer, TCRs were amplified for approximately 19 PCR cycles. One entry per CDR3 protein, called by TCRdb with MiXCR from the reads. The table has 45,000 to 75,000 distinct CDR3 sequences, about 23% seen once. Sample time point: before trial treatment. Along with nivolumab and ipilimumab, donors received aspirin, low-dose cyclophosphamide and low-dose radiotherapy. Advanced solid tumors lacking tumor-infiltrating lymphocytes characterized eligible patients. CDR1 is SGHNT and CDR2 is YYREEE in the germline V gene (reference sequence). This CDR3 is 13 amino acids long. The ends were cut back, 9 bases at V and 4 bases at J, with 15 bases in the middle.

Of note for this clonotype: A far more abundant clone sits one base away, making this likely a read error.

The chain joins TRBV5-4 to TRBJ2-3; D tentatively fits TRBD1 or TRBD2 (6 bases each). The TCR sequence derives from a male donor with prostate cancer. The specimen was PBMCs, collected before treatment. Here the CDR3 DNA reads TGTGCCACCAGTGTGGGGGGCCCAGATACGCAGTATTTT. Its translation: CATSVGGPDTQYF.